The next 25 T cell receptor beta chains were all read from a single sample in a study of cytomegalovirus exposure and HLA in healthy donors. The PCR made use of 60 Vbeta and 13 Jbeta primers. Libraries were prepared by immunoSEQ multiplex PCR; TCRdb keeps only in-frame clonotypes and omits some of them. This sample has 150,000 to 170,000 clones; about 68% occur once, and the top ten carry 1.2% to 1.5%. The specimen was PBMCs. The receptors originated from a man younger than 35 in good health and CMV-seronegative.

The chain has TRBV7-9 and TRBJ2-1, with 7 bases that match TRBD2. The CDR3 sequence is 14 residues long. Trimming at V came to 7 bases and at J to 4 bases, leaving 7 bases not matched to a gene. Per the germline V gene, CDR1 is SEHNR and CDR2 is FQNEAQ (reference sequence). The CDR3 spells CASKPASGYNEQFF. For the CDR3, the DNA is TGTGCCAGCAAGCCAGCTAGCGGATACAATGAGCAGTTCTTC. Drawing the rest from reference TRBV7-9 and TRBJ2-1, the complete variable domain is DTGVSQNPRHKITKRGQNVTFRCDPISEHNRLYWYRQTLGQGPEFLTYFQNEAQLEKSRLLSDRFSAERPKGSFSTLEIQRTEQGDSAMYLCASKPASGYNEQFFGPGTRLTVL.

The chain links TRBV7-2 to TRBJ2-1; the D is unclear. This CDR3 spans 14 amino acids. The germline V gene has CDR1 SGHTA and CDR2 FQGNSA. Trimming took 1 base from V and 5 from J, leaving 9 bases between them. The CDR3 nucleotides read TGTGCCAGCAGCTTAGGAACAGACCACAATGAGCAGTTCTTC. The encoded protein is CASSLGTDHNEQFF.

The V gene is TRBV19, the J gene TRBJ2-2; possible D gene TRBD1, 5 bases. Germline values: CDR1 LNHDA, CDR2 SQIVND (reference sequence). The CDR3 covers 15 residues. Between the trimmed V and J ends, which lost 5 bases and 0 bases, there was a span of 10 bases. The DNA of the CDR3 is TGTGCCAGTAGTGGGGCAGAAACGAACACCGGGGAGCTGTTTTTT. Translating gives CASSGAETNTGELFF. Supplemented by reference TRBV19 and TRBJ2-2, the full variable domain reads DGGITQSPKYLFRKEGQNVTLSCEQNLNHDAMYWYRQDPGQGLRLIYYSQIVNDFQKGDIAEGYSVSREKKESFPLTVTSAQKNPTAFYLCASSGAETNTGELFFGEGSRLTVL.

V gene TRBV6-1 combines with J gene TRBJ1-1, with 7 nucleotides matching TRBD1. The CDR3 length is 15 residues. Trimming removed 8 bases from V and 1 base from J; junction bases left unmatched: 10. Germline V gives CDR1 MNHNS, CDR2 SASEGT. Here the CDR3 reads CASQQLGQPNTEAFF. CDR3 coding DNA: TGTGCCAGCCAGCAGCTGGGACAGCCGAACACTGAAGCTTTCTTT.

This clone was picked up a small number of times. Other DNA sequences in the sample encode the same CDR3. The chain employs TRBV5-1 and TRBJ2-3; TRBD2 matches at 14 bases. This CDR3 is built from 16 residues. The V and J ends lost 3 bases and 4 bases, in that order; junction bases with no gene match: 4. CDR1 is SGHRS, CDR2 YFSETQ, per germline. The CDR3 reads CASSSRLAGGADTQYF. The CDR3 nucleotides read TGCGCCAGCAGCTCAAGACTAGCGGGGGGGGCAGATACGCAGTATTTT.

The chain joins TRBV29-1 to TRBJ2-5, with D perhaps matching TRBD2 (5 bases). This CDR3 comprises 12 residues. The ends were cut back, 8 bases at V and 2 bases at J, with 12 bases in the middle. Germline V gives CDR1 SQVTM, CDR2 ANQGSEA. CDR3 region: CSTRSGQETQYF. CDR3 bases: TGCAGCACCAGGTCGGGGCAAGAGACCCAGTACTTC.

This clone has a single count. V and J are TRBV9 and TRBJ2-5; D is unresolved. The germline V and J ends were trimmed by 2 bases and 1 base, with 6 bases remaining between them. From germline, CDR1 is SGDLS and CDR2 YYNGEE. The CDR3 has 13 amino acids. The CDR3 nucleotides are TGTGCCAGCAGCGTCGCCAGCCAAGAGACCCAGTACTTC. Translation: CASSVASQETQYF.

The chain combines TRBV11-2 with TRBJ2-5, with no clear D. In germline, CDR1 is SGHAT, CDR2 FQNNGV. CDR3 length: 13 residues. Trimming left V 5 bases short and J 7 bases short, with 14 bases between. CDR3 residues: CASSQGPSGTQYF. The CDR3, as DNA: TGTGCCAGCAGCCAAGGCCCCTCGGGGACCCAGTACTTC.

The CDR3 bases are TGTGCCAGCAGGGGACAGGACAATGAAAAACTGTTTTTT. Its protein product is CASRGQDNEKLFF. The rearrangement joins TRBV9 to TRBJ1-4; 8 bases line up with TRBD1. V was clipped by 5 bases and J by 5 bases; unmatched bases: 2. This CDR3 contains 13 residues. Germline CDR1 SGDLS, CDR2 YYNGEE.

The chain employs TRBV5-1 and TRBJ1-1, with D tentatively TRBD1 (5 bases). Looked up from germline, CDR1 is SGHRS and CDR2 is YFSETQ. The CDR3 totals 12 residues. The V end was cut by 2 bases, the J end by 10 bases, with 12 bases between. The CDR3 sequence: CASSLDSLSAFF. In nucleotides, the CDR3 is TGCGCCAGCAGCTTAGACAGCTTGTCAGCTTTCTTT.

The chain combines TRBV27 with TRBJ2-4; 7 bases match TRBD1. The CDR3 runs to 12 residues. After removal of 6 bases from V and 9 bases from J, the junction contained 5 bases not matched to a gene. The V gene's germline CDR1 is MNHEY and CDR2 SMNVEV (reference sequence). CDR3 amino acids: CASRQGDSIQYF. The CDR3 DNA reads TGTGCCAGCAGGCAGGGGGATAGCATTCAGTACTTC.

This rearrangement joins TRBV28 to TRBJ1-4; TRBD1 matches at 11 bases. The CDR3 sequence is 15 residues long. Germline lookup yields CDR1 MDHEN and CDR2 SYDVKM. V gave up 5 bases and J gave up 8 bases; unmatched junction bases: 7. For the CDR3, the DNA is TGTGCCAGCAGTGAATACCGGGACAGGGGGGAAAAACTGTTTTTT. The encoded protein is CASSEYRDRGEKLFF. The variable domain in full, completed from reference TRBV28 and TRBJ1-4, reads DVKVTQSSRYLVKRTGEKVFLECVQDMDHENMFWYRQDPGLGLRLIYFSYDVKMKEKGDIPEGYSVSREKKERFSLILESASTNQTSMYLCASSEYRDRGEKLFFGSGTQLSVL.

The V and J genes are TRBV7-2 and TRBJ2-3; a possible D gene is TRBD2 (6 bases). V gave up 6 bases and J gave up 3 bases, with 22 bases separating them. Per germline, CDR1 SGHTA and CDR2 FQGNSA. The CDR3 has 17 amino acids. For the CDR3, the DNA is TGTGCCAGCAGGTCCTGGAGGGGCCCCAGGTTTACAGATACGCAGTATTTT. It translates to CASRSWRGPRFTDTQYF.

This clone appeared once. The V gene is TRBV7-2, the J gene TRBJ2-5; TRBD2 matches 11 bases. V was clipped by 5 bases and J by 3 bases; unmatched bases: 5. In germline, CDR1 is SGHTA, CDR2 FQGNSA. The CDR3 covers 15 residues. This CDR3 reads CASSPPGLAEETQYF. The DNA of the CDR3 is TGTGCCAGCAGCCCCCCGGGACTAGCGGAAGAGACCCAGTACTTC. Variable domain in full (rest from reference TRBV7-2 and TRBJ2-5): GAGVSQSPSNKVTEKGKDVELRCDPISGHTALYWYRQSLGQGLEFLIYFQGNSAPDKSGLPSDRFSAERTGGSVSTLTIQRTQQEDSAVYLCASSPPGLAEETQYFGPGTRLLVL.

V and J are TRBV11-2 and TRBJ1-3; D is uncertain. CDR1 and CDR2 from the germline V gene are SGHAT and FQNNGV. Trimming took off 5 bases at V and 4 bases at J, with 9 bases between the two ends. The CDR3 consists of 13 residues. The CDR3 spells CASSLPGGNTIYF. Here the CDR3 DNA reads TGTGCCAGCAGCCTGCCCGGGGGAAACACCATATATTTT.

This CDR3 is CASSARQGAASDSNQPQHF. The CDR3, as DNA: TGTGCCAGCAGCGCCAGACAGGGGGCGGCATCAGATAGCAATCAGCCCCAGCATTTT. The rearrangement uses TRBV7-2 and TRBJ1-5; 10 bases agree with TRBD1. CDR1 and CDR2 from the germline V gene are SGHTA and FQGNSA. Trimming cost V 5 bases and J 0 bases; bases outside gene matches: 13. The CDR3 length is 19 residues.

V usage is TRBV6-5 and J usage is TRBJ2-7; 15 nucleotides line up with TRBD2. This CDR3 spans 15 amino acids. With 4 bases clipped from V and 6 bases from J, the junction kept 4 bases outside the gene matches. The germline V gene encodes CDR1 MNHEY and CDR2 SVGAGI. The chain's CDR3 is CASSSPGLAGGEQYF. The CDR3 nucleotides are TGTGCCAGCAGTTCCCCGGGACTAGCGGGAGGCGAGCAGTACTTC.

The table lists this clone with a count of one. The J gene is TRBJ2-7, the V gene TRBV19; the D gene is possibly TRBD2 (6 bases). V dropped 10 bases and J dropped 7 bases, with 14 bases sitting between them. Germline values: CDR1 LNHDA, CDR2 SQIVND (reference sequence). The CDR3 has 11 amino acids. CDR3 DNA sequence: TGTGCCACCACAGTCCGGGGGGAGCAGTACTTC. Its protein product is CATTVRGEQYF.

This clone was seen a few times. This chain connects TRBV6-6 to TRBJ2-1, with TRBD1 matching 10 bases. Unmatched junction bases numbered 7, after V lost 5 bases and J lost 6 bases. CDR1 is MNHNY and CDR2 is SVGAGI in the germline V gene (reference sequence). The CDR3 length is 15 residues. The chain's CDR3 is CASSPGTGAGNEQFF. CDR3 nucleotide sequence: TGTGCCAGCAGTCCTGGGACAGGGGCGGGCAATGAGCAGTTCTTC.

The rearrangement joins TRBV9 to TRBJ2-5; 7 nucleotides line up with TRBD1. Germline V gene data show CDR1 as SGDLS and CDR2 as YYNGEE. The V gene end was trimmed by 2 bases and the J gene end by 1 base; junction bases not matched to a gene: 5. The CDR3 sequence is 15 residues long. The chain's CDR3 is CASSVTGMPQETQYF. For the CDR3, the DNA is TGTGCCAGCAGCGTGACAGGGATGCCCCAAGAGACCCAGTACTTC.

This clone was detected once. The chain carries TRBV19 and TRBJ1-4, with TRBD1 matching over 9 bases. Trimming removed 7 bases from V and 6 bases from J; junction bases left unmatched: 15. From germline, CDR1 is LNHDA and CDR2 SQIVND (reference sequence). The CDR3 consists of 17 residues. DNA of the CDR3: TGTGCCAGTACCCCCCAGGGCCTAACAGGGGGCGATGAAAAACTGTTTTTT. It is translated as CASTPQGLTGGDEKLFF.

The genes are TRBV10-3 and TRBJ1-4, with TRBD1 as a possible D gene (5 bases). V lost 3 bases, J lost 2 bases, and 7 bases lay in between. The CDR3 is 14 amino acids. Germline V gene lookup returns CDR1 ENHRY and CDR2 SYGVKD. CDR3 loop: CAISDRVTNEKLFF. The CDR3 DNA is TGTGCCATCAGTGACAGGGTTACTAATGAAAAACTGTTTTTT.

This clone was recorded once. The chain links TRBV5-1 to TRBJ1-2, with a weak D call TRBD1 (6 bases). Germline CDR1 is SGHRS and CDR2 is YFSETQ. Trimming took off 0 bases at V and 1 base at J, with 16 bases between the two ends. The CDR3 contains 17 residues. The CDR3 spells CASSLVSGVQRNYGYTF. The DNA for the CDR3 is TGCGCCAGCAGCTTGGTATCAGGGGTACAACGTAACTATGGCTACACCTTC.

This clone is classed as medium-sized (0.01 to 0.1%). The J gene is TRBJ2-3, the V gene TRBV19, with 9 bases identical to TRBD1. V lost 2 bases and J lost 4; bases outside the gene matches: 4. The CDR3 length is 15 residues. From germline, CDR1 is LNHDA and CDR2 SQIVND (reference sequence). The CDR3 DNA sequence: TGTGCCAGTAGTATACAGGGACAGGGTGCAGATACGCAGTATTTT. It translates to CASSIQGQGADTQYF.

There are a few counts of this clone. The J gene is TRBJ1-3, the V gene TRBV9; D perhaps matches TRBD1 (5 bases). Germline CDR1 is SGDLS and CDR2 is YYNGEE. The V end was cut by 0 bases, the J end by 4 bases, with 14 bases between. The CDR3 loop spans 16 amino acids. CDR3: CASSVGAGSKGNTIYF. The CDR3 region has the DNA TGTGCCAGCAGCGTAGGGGCAGGGTCGAAAGGAAACACCATATATTTT.